Each of the 5 T cell receptor beta chains below was sequenced from the same sample in a study of control samples from healthy donors and cancer patients. Libraries were prepared by immunoSEQ multiplex PCR; TCRdb keeps only in-frame clonotypes and omits some of them. This table holds about 160,000 clones, approximately 94% found once. Sequenced material: PBMCs. These receptors all come from a man aged 55 to 70 with colorectal cancer.

The rearrangement links TRBV6-5 to TRBJ1-6; D ambiguous. Germline V gene lookup returns CDR1 MNHEY and CDR2 SVGAGI. There are 15 residues in the CDR3. V was trimmed by 6 bases and J by 10 bases, leaving 19 bases between them. The chain's CDR3 is CASSPGPLGVSPLHF. The DNA of the CDR3 is TGTGCCAGCAGCCCCGGGCCTTTGGGTGTGTCACCCCTCCACTTT.

The V gene is TRBV3-1 (or the pseudogene TRBV3-2), the J gene TRBJ2-1; 7 bases map to TRBD1. Trimming cost V 3 bases and J 9 bases; bases outside gene matches: 8. The CDR3 is 14 amino acids. Looked up from germline, CDR1 is LGHDT and CDR2 is YNNKEL (reference sequence). CDR3 in amino acids: CASSQHRGSGEQFF. The CDR3 DNA reads as TGTGCCAGCAGCCAGCACAGGGGCAGCGGTGAGCAGTTCTTC.

This clone was observed once. The rearrangement joins TRBV19 to TRBJ2-3, with D unresolved. V was trimmed by 6 bases and J by 4 bases, leaving 17 bases between them. The germline gives CDR1 LNHDA, CDR2 SQIVND (reference sequence). The CDR3 is 15 amino acids. Written as DNA, the CDR3 is TGTGCCAGTAGCCCCGCGTGGACGTTTGCAGATACGCAGTATTTT. It specifies CASSPAWTFADTQYF.

This clone has only one observation. The V call is TRBV4-1, the J call TRBJ2-2; D gene ambiguous. Germline V gene sequence: CDR1 MGHRA, CDR2 YSYEKL. This CDR3 spans 13 amino acids. V gave up 3 bases and J gave up 7 bases, with 9 bases separating them. CDR3 nucleotide sequence: TGCGCCAGCAGCCAGGCGAGTGGCGGGGAGCTGTTTTTT. The encoded protein is CASSQASGGELFF.

The chain recombines TRBV2 with TRBJ1-6; D remains ambiguous. The CDR3 runs 16 residues. Germline CDR1 reads SNHLY; CDR2 reads FYNNEI. V lost 6 bases to trimming and J lost 5 bases, with 17 bases between them. The CDR3 region has the DNA TGTGCCAGCAGGGCCCAAGGCGGGCGGGATAATTCACCCCTCCACTTT. Its translation is CASRAQGGRDNSPLHF.